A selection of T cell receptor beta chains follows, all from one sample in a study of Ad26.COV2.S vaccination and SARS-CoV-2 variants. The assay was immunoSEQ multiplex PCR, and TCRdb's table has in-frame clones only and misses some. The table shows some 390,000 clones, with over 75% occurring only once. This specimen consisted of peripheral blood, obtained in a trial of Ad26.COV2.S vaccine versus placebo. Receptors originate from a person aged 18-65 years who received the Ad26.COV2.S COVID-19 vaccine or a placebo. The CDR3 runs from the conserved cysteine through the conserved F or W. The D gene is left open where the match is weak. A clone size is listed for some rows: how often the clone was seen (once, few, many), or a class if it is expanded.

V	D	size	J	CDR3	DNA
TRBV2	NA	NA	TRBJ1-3	CASSEGQIGHTIYF	TGTGCCAGCAGTGAAGGACAGATCGGACACACCATATATTTT
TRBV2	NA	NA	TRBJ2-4	CASSEALGPFTAKNIQYF	TGTGCCAGCAGTGAAGCGCTTGGACCTTTTACAGCCAAAAACATTCAGTACTTC
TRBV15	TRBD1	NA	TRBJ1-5	CATSRDYGQGARNQPQHF	TGTGCCACCAGCAGAGACTATGGACAGGGGGCGCGCAATCAGCCCCAGCATTTT
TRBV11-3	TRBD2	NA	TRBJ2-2	CASSLDGASGSSGELFF	TGTGCCAGCAGCTTAGATGGCGCTAGCGGGAGCTCCGGGGAGCTGTTTTTT
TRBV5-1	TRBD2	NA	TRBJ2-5	CASSLGAGGTKETQYF	TGCGCCAGCAGCTTGGGAGCGGGAGGGACCAAAGAGACCCAGTACTTC
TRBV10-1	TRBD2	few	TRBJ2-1	CASRPGTSVKIFDEQFF	TGCGCCAGCAGGCCCGGGACTAGCGTCAAAATTTTCGATGAGCAGTTCTTC
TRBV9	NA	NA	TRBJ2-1	CASSVTGNNEQFF	TGTGCCAGCAGCGTAACTGGGAACAATGAGCAGTTCTTC
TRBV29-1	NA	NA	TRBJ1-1	CSVGKENTEAFF	TGCAGCGTTGGTAAGGAGAACACTGAAGCTTTCTTT
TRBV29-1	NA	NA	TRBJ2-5	CSLRQGGETQYF	TGCAGCCTCCGGCAGGGGGGGGAGACCCAGTACTTC
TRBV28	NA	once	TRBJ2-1	CASSFASKLYNEQFF	TGTGCCAGCAGTTTCGCTAGTAAGCTCTACAATGAGCAGTTCTTC
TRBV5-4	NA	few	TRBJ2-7	CASSFEYEQYF	TGTGCCAGCAGCTTCGAGTACGAGCAGTACTTC
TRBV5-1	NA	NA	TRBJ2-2	CASSLASPTGELFF	TGCGCCAGCAGCTTGGCCAGCCCCACCGGGGAGCTGTTTTTT
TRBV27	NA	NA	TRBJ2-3	CASSFEGVGTDTQYF	TGTGCCAGCAGTTTTGAGGGGGTCGGGACAGATACGCAGTATTTT
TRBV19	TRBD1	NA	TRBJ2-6	CASSFGDRAAGSGANVLTF	TGTGCCAGTAGTTTCGGGGACAGGGCTGCTGGCTCTGGGGCCAACGTCCTGACTTTC
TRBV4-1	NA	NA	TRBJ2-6	CASSSSMAGGLSGANVLTF	TGCGCCAGCAGCTCGAGCATGGCAGGGGGGCTCTCTGGGGCCAACGTCCTGACTTTC
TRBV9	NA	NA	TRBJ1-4	CASSPRGVGEKLFF	TGTGCCAGCAGCCCCCGGGGGGTAGGGGAAAAACTGTTTTTT
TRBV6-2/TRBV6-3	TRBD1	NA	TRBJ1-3	CASSLGQGRSGNTIYF	TGTGCCAGCAGCCTCGGACAGGGAAGATCTGGAAACACCATATATTTT
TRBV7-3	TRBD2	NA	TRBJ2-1	CASSLKPRLADYNEQFF	TGTGCCAGCAGCTTAAAACCCAGACTAGCGGACTACAATGAGCAGTTCTTC
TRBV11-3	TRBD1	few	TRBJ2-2	CASSLGTGPFDGELFF	TGTGCCAGCAGCTTAGGGACAGGTCCTTTTGACGGGGAGCTGTTTTTT